The clone carrying this TCR beta chain was counted a few times. This CDR3 comprises 13 residues. CDR1 is SGHVS and CDR2 is FQNEAQ in the germline V gene. The germline V and J ends were trimmed by 2 bases and 11 bases, with 15 bases remaining between them. These data belong to a study of blood T cell repertoires in COVID-19. Turning to the study itself: The cDNA or gDNA used as material had been derived from T cells, B-cell-depleted T cells, or PBMCs.

Which cohort a participant joined came from the clinical history participants gave. Method: immunoSEQ multiplex PCR; TCRdb's copy keeps in-frame clones and lacks some. The sample consists of 200,000 to 250,000 clones, more than 80% of them appearing once. Sequenced: PBMCs or T cells enriched from blood (not recorded which). The sequence derives from a man in his 60s who had recovered from COVID-19. The rearrangement links TRBV7-8 to TRBJ1-1; tentatively, D is TRBD1 (5 bases). CDR3 bases: TGTGCCAGCAGCTTATTCGTGGGGCAGTCGGCTTTCTTT. Protein: CASSLFVGQSAFF.